These 21 T cell receptor beta chains share one sample of origin, sequenced in a study of T cell repertoires in cytomegalovirus infection. TCRdb redid the calling of the reads with MiXCR, one entry per CDR3 protein. The sample shows roughly 500,000 distinct CDR3 sequences, about 15% of them seen only once. Sequencing input: CD8+ T cells from PBMCs. These receptors all come from a human donor in good health (CMV status not recorded). Some clones in this sample may be carry-over from other donors' samples.

The V call is TRBV24-1, the J call TRBJ1-4; tentatively, D is TRBD1 (6 bases). The germline gives CDR1 KGHDR, CDR2 SFDVKD. V lost 2 bases and J lost 7, with 13 bases in between. This CDR3 has 15 amino acids. The CDR3 is CATSDSKGDGEKLFF. CDR3 nucleotides: TGTGCCACCAGTGATTCAAAGGGGGACGGTGAAAAACTGTTTTTT.

There are many counts of this clonotype. V gene TRBV7-8 combines with J gene TRBJ2-2, with D perhaps matching TRBD1 (6 bases). The CDR3 is 15 amino acids. The germline gives CDR1 SGHVS, CDR2 FQNEAQ. The ends were cut back, 5 bases at V and 0 bases at J, with 10 bases in the middle. CDR3 DNA: TGTGCCAGCAGCCAGGGACAACCGAACACCGGGGAGCTGTTTTTT. Its translation is CASSQGQPNTGELFF.

This clonotype has only a few counts. The V and J genes are TRBV20-1 and TRBJ2-2; TRBD2 is a possible D gene (6 bases). There are 15 residues in the CDR3. Germline V gives CDR1 DFQATT, CDR2 SNEGSKA (reference sequence). Trimming removed 0 bases from V and 3 bases from J, with 11 bases in between. CDR3 sequence: CSARESGDDTGELFF. CDR3 coding DNA: TGCAGTGCTAGAGAGTCGGGGGACGACACCGGGGAGCTGTTTTTT.

This clonotype was seen a single time. The chain is built from TRBV9 and TRBJ2-7; D is perhaps TRBD2 (5 bases). The CDR3 sequence is 16 residues long. Germline CDR1 reads SGDLS; CDR2 reads YYNGEE. The V end lost 0 bases, the J end lost 6 bases, and 19 bases lay between the germline ends. The CDR3 DNA follows: TGTGCCAGCAGCGTAGAGGGCAGGCCGGGGATGGGCGAGCAGTACTTC. As protein: CASSVEGRPGMGEQYF.

This clonotype was counted ten times or more. The chain links TRBV7-2 to TRBJ1-1; TRBD1 matches at 7 bases. This CDR3 has 16 residues. Germline-derived CDR1 and CDR2 are SGHTA and FQGNSA. Germline trimming cut 5 bases from V and 1 base from J; bases unmatched to any gene: 10. The CDR3 region is CASSTLLGQWNTEAFF. The CDR3 DNA is TGTGCCAGCAGCACACTCCTGGGACAGTGGAACACTGAAGCTTTCTTT.

V and J are TRBV2 and TRBJ2-7; 7 nucleotides align to TRBD1. Germline V gene lookup returns CDR1 SNHLY and CDR2 FYNNEI. Trimming at V came to 4 bases and at J to 2 bases, leaving 14 bases not matched to a gene. The CDR3 runs 17 residues. The CDR3 coding sequence is TGTGCCAGCAGTGTACCCCACAGGGGTGTAGTAACCTACGAGCAGTACTTC. Translated: CASSVPHRGVVTYEQYF.

This clonotype was recorded many times. The chain combines TRBV7-9 with TRBJ2-5; D is unresolved. The CDR3 extends over 14 amino acids. The V gene lost 5 bases and the J gene lost 1 base, with 11 bases spanning the gap. From germline, CDR1 is SEHNR and CDR2 FQNEAQ (reference sequence). The CDR3 bases are TGTGCCAGCAGCGAGACCTACGGCCAAGAGACCCAGTACTTC. This encodes CASSETYGQETQYF.

The J gene is TRBJ2-5, the V gene TRBV2; 7 nucleotides align to TRBD1. Germline CDR1 SNHLY, CDR2 FYNNEI. J gave up 0 bases and V 8 bases, and 0 bases lay outside the gene matches. This CDR3 has 12 amino acids. CDR3 in amino acids: CASQGDQETQYF. The CDR3 coding sequence is TGTGCCAGCCAGGGGGACCAAGAGACCCAGTACTTC. Combining the CDR3 with reference TRBV2 and TRBJ2-5 gives the whole variable domain EPEVTQTPSHQVTQMGQEVILRCVPISNHLYFYWYRQILGQKVEFLVSFYNNEISEKSEIFDDQFSVERPDGSNFTLKIRSTKLEDSAMYFCASQGDQETQYFGPGTRLLVL.

The table lists this clonotype with many counts. V gene TRBV7-2 combines with J gene TRBJ2-3; tentative D call: TRBD2 (5 bases). The CDR3 runs to 14 residues. V was clipped by 1 base and J by 5 bases, with 10 bases between them. Germline values: CDR1 SGHTA, CDR2 FQGNSA. CDR3 sequence: CASSLEGVGDTQYF. CDR3 DNA sequence: TGTGCCAGCAGCTTAGAGGGAGTTGGAGATACGCAGTATTTT.

This clonotype has ten or more counts. This sequence joins TRBV6-1 and TRBJ2-1; TRBD2 is a possible D gene (7 bases). The CDR3 totals 17 residues. Trimming took off 6 bases at V and 2 bases at J, with 20 bases between the two ends. The germline V gene has CDR1 MNHNS and CDR2 SASEGT. The CDR3 nucleotides read TGTGCCAGCAGCCCCCTTGAAGGGGGGGGCGCCTACAATGAGCAGTTCTTC. Translating gives CASSPLEGGGAYNEQFF.

The chain has TRBV15 and TRBJ2-1; 10 bases align to TRBD2. Germline V gene sequence: CDR1 LNHNV, CDR2 YYDKDF (reference sequence). V was clipped by 5 bases and J by 3 bases; unmatched bases: 1. This CDR3 has 14 amino acids. The CDR3 spells CATSASGSYNEQFF. In DNA, the CDR3 is TGTGCCACCAGCGCTAGCGGGAGCTACAATGAGCAGTTCTTC.

The rearrangement joins TRBV28 to TRBJ1-1, with a possible D match to TRBD1 (5 bases). Germline CDR1 and CDR2: MDHEN and SYDVKM. The V gene lost 5 bases and the J gene lost 0 bases, with 16 bases spanning the gap. The CDR3 loop spans 16 amino acids. The DNA for the CDR3 is TGTGCCAGCAGTCAAGTGATGACAGCCATGAACACTGAAGCTTTCTTT. Translation: CASSQVMTAMNTEAFF.

V usage is TRBV6-5 and J usage is TRBJ2-7, with a weak D call TRBD1 (6 bases). Trimming took 3 bases from V and 5 from J, leaving 8 bases between them. The CDR3 contains 12 residues. Germline CDR1 and CDR2: MNHEY and SVGAGI. CDR3 sequence (DNA): TGTGCCAGCAGTTATGAGGGGGACGAGCAGTACTTC. The encoded protein is CASSYEGDEQYF.

In this sample, this clonotype turned up a few times. The rearrangement joins TRBV5-4 to TRBJ2-7; D is perhaps TRBD1 or TRBD2 (5 bases each). The CDR3 has 14 amino acids. Trimming pared 4 bases from V and 1 base from J, leaving 12 bases between. Germline assignment: CDR1 SGHNT and CDR2 YYREEE (reference sequence). The CDR3 DNA sequence: TGTGCCAGCAGCCCATGGGACGGATCCTACGAGCAGTACTTC. This gives the protein CASSPWDGSYEQYF.

This clonotype was observed a handful of times. V gene TRBV19 combines with J gene TRBJ2-1; D remains ambiguous. Germline loops: CDR1 LNHDA, CDR2 SQIVND (reference sequence). The length of the CDR3 is 14 residues. V shed 3 bases and J shed 10 bases, with 16 bases lying between them. Here the CDR3 reads CASSMSYSPPEQFF. The CDR3 region has the DNA TGTGCCAGTAGTATGTCATACAGCCCCCCGGAGCAGTTCTTC. Drawing the rest from reference TRBV19 and TRBJ2-1, the complete variable domain is DGGITQSPKYLFRKEGQNVTLSCEQNLNHDAMYWYRQDPGQGLRLIYYSQIVNDFQKGDIAEGYSVSREKKESFPLTVTSAQKNPTAFYLCASSMSYSPPEQFFGPGTRLTVL.

This clonotype appeared many times. The V gene is TRBV28, the J gene TRBJ2-7, with 8 bases fitting TRBD2. CDR3 size: 14 residues. In germline, CDR1 is MDHEN, CDR2 SYDVKM. With V trimmed by 5 bases and J by 5 bases, 8 bases remained unmatched. In DNA, the CDR3 is TGTGCCAGCAGTCCCCAAGCGGGAGTCCACGAGCAGTACTTC. It encodes CASSPQAGVHEQYF.

This clonotype was counted many times. The CDR3 sequence is CASSESYLTALITEAFF. CDR3 nucleotide sequence: TGCGCCAGCAGTGAGTCTTATTTGACGGCGTTGATCACTGAAGCTTTCTTT. The gene calls are TRBV10-2 and TRBJ1-1; no firm D call. V lost 0 bases and J 4 bases, leaving 18 bases between the germline ends. CDR1 and CDR2 from the germline V gene are WSHSY and SAAADI. The CDR3 is 17 residues long.

In its sample, this clonotype was seen many times. The chain carries TRBV6-2 or TRBV6-3 and TRBJ2-1; 9 nucleotides line up with TRBD2. The CDR3 covers 15 residues. The V gene end was trimmed by 7 bases and the J gene end by 8 bases; junction bases not matched to a gene: 12. The germline V gene has CDR1 MNHEY and CDR2 SVGEGT. The CDR3, as DNA: TGTGCCAGCAATAAAGCGGGAGGTTCTTGGGATGAGCAGTTCTTC. Protein: CASNKAGGSWDEQFF.

This clonotype was counted at least ten times. The chain combines TRBV5-4 with TRBJ2-1, with D possibly TRBD2 on 6 matching bases. The CDR3 covers 19 residues. Germline CDR1 reads SGHNT; CDR2 reads YYREEE (reference sequence). Deletions cut 4 bases from V and 0 bases from J, with 23 bases between. DNA of the CDR3: TGTGCCAGCAGCGGTGCCGCGGGACTCCCCTGGAGCTCCTACAATGAGCAGTTCTTC. Protein: CASSGAAGLPWSSYNEQFF.

The chain combines TRBV5-6 with TRBJ2-5; D may match TRBD1 or TRBD2 (6 bases each). This CDR3 is built from 15 residues. Germline V CDR1 and CDR2: SGHDT, YYEEEE. Trimming stripped 2 bases from V and 5 bases from J, with 16 bases between. The CDR3, as DNA: TGTGCCAGCAGCTTATTTTTGGGGGGCGAGGAGACCCAGTACTTC. It specifies CASSLFLGGEETQYF.

This clonotype appeared many times. The chain employs TRBV12-3 or TRBV12-4 and TRBJ2-1, with a possible D match to TRBD1 (6 bases). This CDR3 is built from 15 residues. Trimming pared 5 bases from V and 2 bases from J, leaving 13 bases between. The CDR3 region is CASSRTAGAYNEQFF. CDR3 sequence (DNA): TGTGCCAGCAGTCGGACAGCTGGCGCCTACAATGAGCAGTTCTTC.